This TCR beta chain was identified during a study of cytomegalovirus exposure and HLA in healthy donors. Across the whole study: The Caucasian-associated ancestry cluster held roughly 84% of a few hundred genotyped donors.

Concerning this clone itself: Its antigen remains unidentified.

Vbeta (60) and Jbeta (13) primers were used in the PCR. Here immunoSEQ multiplex PCR was the method, and the copy in TCRdb shows in-frame clones only, minus some. The repertoire holds about 150,000 clones, with roughly 72% as singletons. Points from the study as a whole: DRB1 had the most TCR associations and HLA-C the fewest, a later analysis found, with rates varying by HLA locus.

Sequences were obtained from PBMCs. The clonotype originates from a man aged 25-40 years in good health and CMV-seronegative.

CDR3 bases: TGTGCCAGCAGTCGCGGGGGCTACGAGCAGTACTTC. This sequence encodes CASSRGGYEQYF. The chain links TRBV28 to TRBJ2-7, with 7 bases fitting TRBD2. This CDR3 region has 12 residues. V lost 5 bases, J lost 3 bases, and 1 base stayed unmatched. Germline V gene data show CDR1 as MDHEN and CDR2 as SYDVKM. Full variable domain (missing parts from reference TRBV28 and TRBJ2-7): DVKVTQSSRYLVKRTGEKVFLECVQDMDHENMFWYRQDPGLGLRLIYFSYDVKMKEKGDIPEGYSVSREKKERFSLILESASTNQTSMYLCASSRGGYEQYFGPGTRLTVT.